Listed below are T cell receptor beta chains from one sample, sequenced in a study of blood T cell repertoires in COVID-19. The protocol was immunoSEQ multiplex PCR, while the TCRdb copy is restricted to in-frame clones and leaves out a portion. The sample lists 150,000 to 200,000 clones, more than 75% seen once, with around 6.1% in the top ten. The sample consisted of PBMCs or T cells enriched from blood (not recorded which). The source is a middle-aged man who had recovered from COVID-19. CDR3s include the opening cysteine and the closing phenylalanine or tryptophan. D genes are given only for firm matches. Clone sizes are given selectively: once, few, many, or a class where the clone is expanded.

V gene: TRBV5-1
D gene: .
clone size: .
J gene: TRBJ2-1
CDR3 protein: CASSRLGAGGEQFF
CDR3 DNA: TGCGCCAGCAGCCGCCTCGGCGCCGGAGGTGAGCAGTTCTTC

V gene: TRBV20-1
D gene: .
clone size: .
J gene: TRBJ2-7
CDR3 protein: CSAGDTGEQYF
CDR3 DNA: TGCAGTGCTGGAGACACGGGCGAGCAGTACTTC

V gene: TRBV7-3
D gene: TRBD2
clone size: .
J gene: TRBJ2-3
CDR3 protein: CASSPGLAVTDTQYF
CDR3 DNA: TGTGCCAGCAGCCCGGGACTAGCGGTCACAGATACGCAGTATTTT

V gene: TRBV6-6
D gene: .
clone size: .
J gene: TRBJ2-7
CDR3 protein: CASRRGAVSVIKDEQYF
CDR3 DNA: TGTGCCAGCAGACGAGGGGCAGTCAGTGTGATCAAAGACGAGCAGTACTTC

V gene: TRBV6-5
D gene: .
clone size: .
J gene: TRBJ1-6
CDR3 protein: CASTRRVSDSPLHF
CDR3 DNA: TGTGCCAGCACCCGGCGGGTTTCAGATTCACCCCTCCACTTT

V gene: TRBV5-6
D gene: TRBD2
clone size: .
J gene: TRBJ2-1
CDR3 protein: CASSGLAGVNEQFF
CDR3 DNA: TGTGCCAGCAGCGGACTAGCGGGGGTCAATGAGCAGTTCTTC

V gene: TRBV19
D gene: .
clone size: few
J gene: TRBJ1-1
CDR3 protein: CASSISAGVGTEAFF
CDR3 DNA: TGTGCCAGTAGTATCTCGGCAGGGGTTGGCACTGAAGCTTTCTTT

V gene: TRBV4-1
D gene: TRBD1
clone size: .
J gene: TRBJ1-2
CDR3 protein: CASSSRTGDGYTF
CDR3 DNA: TGCGCCAGCAGCTCGCGGACAGGTGATGGCTACACCTTC

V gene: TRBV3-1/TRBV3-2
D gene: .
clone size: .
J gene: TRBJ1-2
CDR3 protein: CASSQDSGEMGGYTF
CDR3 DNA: TGTGCCAGCAGCCAAGATAGCGGGGAGATGGGTGGCTACACCTTC

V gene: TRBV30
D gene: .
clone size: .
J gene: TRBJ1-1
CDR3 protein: CAWEPGSNTEAFF
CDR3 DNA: TGTGCCTGGGAGCCGGGGTCGAACACTGAAGCTTTCTTT

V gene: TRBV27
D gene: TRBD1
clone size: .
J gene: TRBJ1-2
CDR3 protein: CASSFRDRALSHGYTF
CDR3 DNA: TGTGCCAGCAGTTTTCGGGACAGGGCCCTCTCCCATGGCTACACCTTC

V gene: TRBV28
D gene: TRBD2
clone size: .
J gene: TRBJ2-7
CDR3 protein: CASRASGAGYEQYF
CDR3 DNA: TGTGCCAGCAGGGCTAGCGGGGCGGGGTACGAGCAGTACTTC

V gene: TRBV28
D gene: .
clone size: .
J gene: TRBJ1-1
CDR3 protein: CASLREVTTEAFF
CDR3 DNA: TGTGCCAGCCTCAGGGAGGTGACCACTGAAGCTTTCTTT

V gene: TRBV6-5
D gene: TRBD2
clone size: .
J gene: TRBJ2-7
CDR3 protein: CASSRGEANEQYF
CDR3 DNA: TGTGCCAGCAGTCGGGGGGAAGCGAACGAGCAGTACTTC

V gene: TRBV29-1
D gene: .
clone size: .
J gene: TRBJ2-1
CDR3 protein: CSVEVREYNEQFF
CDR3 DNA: TGCAGCGTTGAAGTCCGGGAATACAATGAGCAGTTCTTC

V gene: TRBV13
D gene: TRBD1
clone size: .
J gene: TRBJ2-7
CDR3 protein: CASSPGTGARYEQYF
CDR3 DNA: TGTGCCAGCAGTCCGGGGACAGGGGCCCGATACGAGCAGTACTTC

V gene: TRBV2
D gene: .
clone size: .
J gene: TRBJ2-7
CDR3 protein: CASMRASATYEQYF
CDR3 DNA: TGTGCCAGCATGAGGGCGTCTGCCACCTACGAGCAGTACTTC

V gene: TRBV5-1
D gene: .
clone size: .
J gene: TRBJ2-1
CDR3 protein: CASSLEGAGNEQFF
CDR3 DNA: TGCGCCAGCAGCTTGGAGGGGGCGGGGAATGAGCAGTTCTTC

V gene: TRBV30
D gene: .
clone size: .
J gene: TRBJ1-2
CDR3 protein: CAWSLRYGYTF
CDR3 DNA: TGTGCCTGGAGTCTGCGCTATGGCTACACCTTC

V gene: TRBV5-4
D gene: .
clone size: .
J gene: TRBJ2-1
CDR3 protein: CASSARQTYNEQFF
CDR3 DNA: TGTGCCAGCAGCGCCCGACAGACCTACAATGAGCAGTTCTTC

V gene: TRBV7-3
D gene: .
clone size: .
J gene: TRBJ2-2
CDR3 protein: CASTGLAGARTGELFF
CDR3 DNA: TGTGCCAGCACCGGGCTGGCGGGGGCCCGCACCGGGGAGCTGTTTTTT

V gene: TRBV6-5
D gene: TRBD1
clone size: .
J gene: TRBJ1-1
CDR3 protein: CASRDRVDTEAFF
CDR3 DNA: TGTGCCAGCAGGGACAGGGTGGACACTGAAGCTTTCTTT

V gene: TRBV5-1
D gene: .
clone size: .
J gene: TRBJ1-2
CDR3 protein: CASSPTGVGLGAGGYTF
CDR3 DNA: TGCGCCAGCAGCCCAACCGGGGTCGGGCTGGGGGCAGGAGGCTACACCTTC

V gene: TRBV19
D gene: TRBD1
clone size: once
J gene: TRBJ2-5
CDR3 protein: CASSQARDSQETQYF
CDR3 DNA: TGTGCCAGTAGCCAGGCTCGGGACAGCCAAGAGACCCAGTACTTC

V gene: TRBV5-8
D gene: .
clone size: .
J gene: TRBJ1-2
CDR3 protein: CASSPWAAGLMNVYTF
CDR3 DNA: TGTGCCAGCAGCCCCTGGGCAGCCGGCCTCATGAATGTCTACACCTTC

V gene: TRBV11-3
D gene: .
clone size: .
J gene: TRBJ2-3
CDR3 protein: CASSLREGDGTDTQYF
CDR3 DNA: TGTGCCAGCAGCTTACGAGAAGGGGATGGCACAGATACGCAGTATTTT

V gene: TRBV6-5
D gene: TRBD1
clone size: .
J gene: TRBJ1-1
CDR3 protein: CASRRQGENTEAFF
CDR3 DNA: TGTGCCAGCAGAAGACAGGGGGAGAACACTGAAGCTTTCTTT

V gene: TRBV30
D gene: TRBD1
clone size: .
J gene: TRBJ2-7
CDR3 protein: CAWTRDSPYEQYF
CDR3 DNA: TGTGCCTGGACTCGGGACAGCCCCTACGAGCAGTACTTC

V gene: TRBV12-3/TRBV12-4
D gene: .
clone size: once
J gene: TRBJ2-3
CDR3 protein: CASSLRDRDTQYF
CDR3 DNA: TGTGCCAGCAGTTTGCGGGACCGAGATACGCAGTATTTT

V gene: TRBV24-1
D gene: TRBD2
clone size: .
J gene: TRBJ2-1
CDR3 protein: CATSDASGGFYNEQFF
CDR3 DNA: TGTGCCACCAGTGATGCTAGCGGGGGGTTCTACAATGAGCAGTTCTTC

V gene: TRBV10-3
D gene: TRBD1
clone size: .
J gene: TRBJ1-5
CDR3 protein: CAISENRGGNQPQHF
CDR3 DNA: TGTGCCATCAGTGAAAACAGGGGTGGCAATCAGCCCCAGCATTTT

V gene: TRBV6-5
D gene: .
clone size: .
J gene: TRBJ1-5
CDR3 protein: CASSYKWGGNQPQHF
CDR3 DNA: TGTGCCAGCAGTTACAAGTGGGGAGGAAATCAGCCCCAGCATTTT

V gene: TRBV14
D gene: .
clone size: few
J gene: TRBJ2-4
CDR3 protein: CASSRWGDPKNIQYF
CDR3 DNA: TGTGCCAGCAGCCGGTGGGGGGACCCCAAAAACATTCAGTACTTC

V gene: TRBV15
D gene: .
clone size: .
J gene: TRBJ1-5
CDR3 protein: CATSRDQQDNQPQHF
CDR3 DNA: TGTGCCACCAGCAGAGATCAACAGGACAATCAGCCCCAGCATTTT

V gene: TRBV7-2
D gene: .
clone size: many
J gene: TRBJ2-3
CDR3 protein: CASSLVGSRAGSTQYF
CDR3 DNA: TGTGCCAGCAGCTTAGTTGGGAGCCGGGCCGGGAGTACGCAGTATTTT

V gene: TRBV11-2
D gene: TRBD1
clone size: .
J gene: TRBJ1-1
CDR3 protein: CASSPRTGPEAFF
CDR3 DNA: TGTGCCAGCAGCCCCCGGACAGGGCCTGAAGCTTTCTTT

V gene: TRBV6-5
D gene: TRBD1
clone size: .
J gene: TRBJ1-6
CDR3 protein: CASTLGQGNSPLHF
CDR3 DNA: TGTGCCAGCACCCTGGGACAGGGAAATTCACCCCTCCACTTT

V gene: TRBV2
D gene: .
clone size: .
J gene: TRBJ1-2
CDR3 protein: CASREDGTNYGYTF
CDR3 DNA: TGTGCCAGCAGGGAGGACGGGACTAACTATGGCTACACCTTC

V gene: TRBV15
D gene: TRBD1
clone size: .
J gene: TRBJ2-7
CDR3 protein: CATSRGQGYLSSYEQYF
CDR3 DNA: TGTGCCACCAGCAGAGGACAGGGCTATTTAAGCTCCTACGAGCAGTACTTC

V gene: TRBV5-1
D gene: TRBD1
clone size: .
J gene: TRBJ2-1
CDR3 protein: CASSLEGSGTGYNEQFF
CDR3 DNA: TGCGCCAGCAGCTTGGAAGGATCTGGGACAGGATACAATGAGCAGTTCTTC

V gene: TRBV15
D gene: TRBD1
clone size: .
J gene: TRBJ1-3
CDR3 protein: CATSSHRGINTIYF
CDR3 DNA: TGTGCCACCAGCAGCCACAGGGGGATAAACACCATATATTTT

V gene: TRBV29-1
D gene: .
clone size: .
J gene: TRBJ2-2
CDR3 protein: CSVATGDSNTGELFF
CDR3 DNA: TGCAGCGTCGCGACAGGAGACTCTAACACCGGGGAGCTGTTTTTT

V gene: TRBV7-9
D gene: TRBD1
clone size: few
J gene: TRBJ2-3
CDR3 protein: CASSFDRVSTDTQYF
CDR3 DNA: TGTGCCAGCAGCTTTGACAGGGTTAGCACAGATACGCAGTATTTT